These 3 T cell receptor beta chains share one sample of origin, sequenced in a study of T cell responses to AZD1222 COVID-19 vaccine. Libraries were prepared by immunoSEQ multiplex PCR; TCRdb keeps only in-frame clonotypes and omits some of them. The sample has over 100,000 clones, roughly 83% seen once; the top ten hold over 15%. The sample was peripheral blood, taken on day 0 of AZD1222 vaccination. The receptors were gathered from an adult in good health.

The chain uses TRBV10-3 and TRBJ2-7; the match to TRBD2 covers 9 bases. V lost 6 bases and J lost 6; bases outside the gene matches: 9. This CDR3 is built from 14 residues. Germline V gene data show CDR1 as ENHRY and CDR2 as SYGVKD. The CDR3 region has the DNA TGTGCCATCAGCAAACCGGGACTAGCTAGCGAGCAGTACTTC. This codes for CAISKPGLASEQYF.

V is TRBV18 and J is TRBJ1-1, with a weak D call TRBD1 (6 bases). This CDR3 is 13 amino acids long. Germline CDR1 and CDR2: KGHSH and LQKENI. V gave up 6 bases and J gave up 3 bases, with 11 bases separating them. The CDR3 here is CASSLGADTEAFF. CDR3 sequence (DNA): TGTGCCAGCTCCTTGGGGGCGGACACTGAAGCTTTCTTT.

The V gene is TRBV7-2, the J gene TRBJ1-6; D ambiguous. From germline, CDR1 is SGHTA and CDR2 FQGNSA. Trimming pared 1 base from V and 4 bases from J, leaving 5 bases between. CDR3 length equals 14 residues. The CDR3 sequence: CASSLENYNSPLHF. The CDR3 DNA sequence: TGTGCCAGCAGCTTAGAGAATTATAATTCACCCCTCCACTTT.